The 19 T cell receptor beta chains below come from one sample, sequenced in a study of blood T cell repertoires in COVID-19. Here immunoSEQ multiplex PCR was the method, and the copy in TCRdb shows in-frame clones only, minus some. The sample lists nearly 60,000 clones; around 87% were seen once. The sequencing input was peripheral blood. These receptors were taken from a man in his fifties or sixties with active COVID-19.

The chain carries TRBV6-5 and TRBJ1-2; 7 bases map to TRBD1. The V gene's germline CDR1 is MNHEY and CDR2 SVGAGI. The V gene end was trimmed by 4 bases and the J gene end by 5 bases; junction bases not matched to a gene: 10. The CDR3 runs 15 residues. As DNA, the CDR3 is TGTGCCAGCAGTTTTAGGACAGGCTCAAGATATGGCTACACCTTC. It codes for CASSFRTGSRYGYTF.

CDR3 protein: CASSFAQGSTDTQYF. Here the CDR3 DNA reads TGTGCCAGCAGCTTCGCTCAGGGAAGCACAGATACGCAGTATTTT. The chain carries TRBV5-4 and TRBJ2-3; possibly TRBD1 for D (5 bases). Deletions cut 2 bases from V and 0 bases from J, with 10 bases between. Germline V CDR1 and CDR2: SGHNT, YYREEE (reference sequence). This CDR3 has 15 amino acids.

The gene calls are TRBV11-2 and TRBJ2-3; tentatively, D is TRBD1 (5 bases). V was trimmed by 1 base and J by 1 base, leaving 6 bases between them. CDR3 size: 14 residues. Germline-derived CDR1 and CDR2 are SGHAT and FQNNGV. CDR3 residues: CASSLGRGTDTQYF. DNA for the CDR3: TGTGCCAGCAGCTTAGGCAGGGGCACAGATACGCAGTATTTT.

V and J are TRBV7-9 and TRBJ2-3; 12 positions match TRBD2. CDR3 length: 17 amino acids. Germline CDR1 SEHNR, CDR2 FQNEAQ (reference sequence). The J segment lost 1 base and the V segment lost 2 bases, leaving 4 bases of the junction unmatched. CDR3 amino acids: CASSLRLAGVGTDTQYF. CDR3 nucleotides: TGTGCCAGCAGCTTAAGACTAGCGGGGGTGGGCACAGATACGCAGTATTTT.

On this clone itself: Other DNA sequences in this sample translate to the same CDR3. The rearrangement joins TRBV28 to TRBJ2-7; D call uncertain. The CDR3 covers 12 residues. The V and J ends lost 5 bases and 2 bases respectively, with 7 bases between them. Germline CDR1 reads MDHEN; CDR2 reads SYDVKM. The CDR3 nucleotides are TGTGCCAGCAGTCTCACTGCCTACGAGCAGTACTTC. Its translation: CASSLTAYEQYF.

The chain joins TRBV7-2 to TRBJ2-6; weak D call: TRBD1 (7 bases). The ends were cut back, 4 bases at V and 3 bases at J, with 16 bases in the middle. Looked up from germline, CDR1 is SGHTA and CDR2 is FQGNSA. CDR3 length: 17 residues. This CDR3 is CASSWRDSYYGANVLTF. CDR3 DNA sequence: TGTGCCAGCAGCTGGAGGGACAGCTATTATGGGGCCAACGTCCTGACTTTC.

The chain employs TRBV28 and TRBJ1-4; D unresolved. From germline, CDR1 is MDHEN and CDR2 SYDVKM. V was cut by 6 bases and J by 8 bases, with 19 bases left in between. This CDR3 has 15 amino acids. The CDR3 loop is CASSPNFSTSEKLFF. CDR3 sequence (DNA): TGTGCCAGCAGCCCGAACTTTAGCACGAGCGAAAAACTGTTTTTT. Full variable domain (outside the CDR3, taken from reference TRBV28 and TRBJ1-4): DVKVTQSSRYLVKRTGEKVFLECVQDMDHENMFWYRQDPGLGLRLIYFSYDVKMKEKGDIPEGYSVSREKKERFSLILESASTNQTSMYLCASSPNFSTSEKLFFGSGTQLSVL.

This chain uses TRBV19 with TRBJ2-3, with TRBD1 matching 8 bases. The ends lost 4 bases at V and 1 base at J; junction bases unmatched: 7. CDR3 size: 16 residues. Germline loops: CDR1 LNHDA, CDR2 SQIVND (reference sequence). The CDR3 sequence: CASSRLQGAGTDTQYF. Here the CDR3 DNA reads TGTGCCAGTAGTAGACTGCAGGGGGCTGGCACAGATACGCAGTATTTT.

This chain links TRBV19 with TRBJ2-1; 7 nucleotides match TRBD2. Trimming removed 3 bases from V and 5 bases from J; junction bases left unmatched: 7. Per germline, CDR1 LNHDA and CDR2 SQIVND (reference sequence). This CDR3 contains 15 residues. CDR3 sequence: CASSILGSGHNEQFF. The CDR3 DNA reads TGTGCCAGTAGTATTTTAGGTAGCGGGCACAATGAGCAGTTCTTC.

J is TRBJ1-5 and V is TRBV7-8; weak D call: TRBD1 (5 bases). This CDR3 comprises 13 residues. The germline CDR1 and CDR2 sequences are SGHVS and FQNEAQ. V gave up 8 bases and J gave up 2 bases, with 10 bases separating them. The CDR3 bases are TGTGCCAGCGGTAAAGGGGGCAATCAGCCCCAGCATTTT. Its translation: CASGKGGNQPQHF.

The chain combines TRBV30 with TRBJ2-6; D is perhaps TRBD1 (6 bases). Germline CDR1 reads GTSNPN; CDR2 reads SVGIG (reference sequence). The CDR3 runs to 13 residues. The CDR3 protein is CANRVSGANVLTF. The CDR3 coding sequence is TGTGCAAACAGGGTATCTGGGGCCAACGTCCTGACTTTC. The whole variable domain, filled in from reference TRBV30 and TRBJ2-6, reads SQTIHQWPATLVQPVGSPLSLECTVEGTSNPNLYWYRQAAGRGLQLLFYSVGIGQISSEVPQNLSASRPQDRQFILSSKKLLLSDSGFYLCANRVSGANVLTFGAGSRLTVL.

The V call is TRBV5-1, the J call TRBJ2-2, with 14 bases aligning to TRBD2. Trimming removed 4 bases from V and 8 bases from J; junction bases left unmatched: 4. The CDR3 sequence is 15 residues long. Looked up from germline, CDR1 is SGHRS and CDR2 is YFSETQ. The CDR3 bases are TGCGCCAGCAGCCTGGGACTAGCGGGAGAGGGGGAGCTGTTTTTT. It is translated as CASSLGLAGEGELFF. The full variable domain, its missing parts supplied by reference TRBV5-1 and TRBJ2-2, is KAGVTQTPRYLIKTRGQQVTLSCSPISGHRSVSWYQQTPGQGLQFLFEYFSETQRNKGNFPGRFSGRQFSNSRSEMNVSTLELGDSALYLCASSLGLAGEGELFFGEGSRLTVL.

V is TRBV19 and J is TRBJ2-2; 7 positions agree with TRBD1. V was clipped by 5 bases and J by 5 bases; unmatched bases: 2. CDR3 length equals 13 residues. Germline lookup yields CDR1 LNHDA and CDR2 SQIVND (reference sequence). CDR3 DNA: TGTGCCAGTAGTCTACAGGGGACCGGGGAGCTGTTTTTT. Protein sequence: CASSLQGTGELFF.

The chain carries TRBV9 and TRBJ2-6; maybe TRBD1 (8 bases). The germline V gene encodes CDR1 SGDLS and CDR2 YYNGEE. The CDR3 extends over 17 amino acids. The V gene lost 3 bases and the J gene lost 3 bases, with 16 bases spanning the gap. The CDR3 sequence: CASSAGQGGVGANVLTF. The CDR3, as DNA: TGTGCCAGCAGCGCCGGACAGGGAGGGGTTGGGGCCAACGTCCTGACTTTC.

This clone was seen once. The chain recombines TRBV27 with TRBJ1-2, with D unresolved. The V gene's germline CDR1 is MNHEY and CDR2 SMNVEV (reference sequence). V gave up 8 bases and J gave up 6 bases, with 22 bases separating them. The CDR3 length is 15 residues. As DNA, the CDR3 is TGTGCCAGCTCTAACGAGAGGAGGGAGACGAATGGCTACACCTTC. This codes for CASSNERRETNGYTF.

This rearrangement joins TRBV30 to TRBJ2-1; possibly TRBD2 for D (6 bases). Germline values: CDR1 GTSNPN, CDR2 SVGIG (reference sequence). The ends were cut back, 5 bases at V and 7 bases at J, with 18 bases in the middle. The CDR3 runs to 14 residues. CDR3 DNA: TGTGCCTGGGGGGGACTCAGTTTGGCTAATGAGCAGTTCTTC. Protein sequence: CAWGGLSLANEQFF.

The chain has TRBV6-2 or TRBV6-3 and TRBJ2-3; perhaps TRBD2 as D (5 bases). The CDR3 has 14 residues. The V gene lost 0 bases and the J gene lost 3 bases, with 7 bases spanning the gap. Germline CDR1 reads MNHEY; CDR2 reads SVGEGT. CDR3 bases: TGTGCCAGCAGTTACTCGACGGGGACAGATACGCAGTATTTT. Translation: CASSYSTGTDTQYF.

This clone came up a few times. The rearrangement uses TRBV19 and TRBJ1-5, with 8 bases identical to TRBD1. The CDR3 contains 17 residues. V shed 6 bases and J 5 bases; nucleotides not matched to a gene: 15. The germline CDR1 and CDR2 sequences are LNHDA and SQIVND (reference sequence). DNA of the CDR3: TGTGCCAGTAGCGCATTCCTGCGGACAGGGACGGATCAGCCCCAGCATTTT. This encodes CASSAFLRTGTDQPQHF.

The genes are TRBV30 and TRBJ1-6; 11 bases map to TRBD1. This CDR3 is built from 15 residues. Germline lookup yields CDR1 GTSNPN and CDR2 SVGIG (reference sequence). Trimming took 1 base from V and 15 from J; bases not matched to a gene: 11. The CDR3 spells CAWSGTGTGGLLLHF. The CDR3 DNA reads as TGTGCCTGGAGTGGAACCGGGACAGGGGGGCTTCTCCTCCACTTT.